The TCR beta chain under discussion was sequenced for a study of blood T cells in healthy people across ages. For this clonotype: The antigen remains undetermined.

Study observations and caveats: Expanded clonotype changes were possibly confounded by unknown donor CMV status.

A second 7 to 11 cycle PCR used barcoded and J-beta primers. Every single cDNA molecule received a tag from a template-switch adaptor with 12 random nucleotides. MiXCR was run by TCRdb on the 5' RACE reads, yielding one entry per CDR3 protein. In the table there are about 800,000 distinct CDR3 sequences, over 45% of which are singletons. The clonotype comes from a man aged 25 to 40 in good health. Material for sequencing was blood.

CDR3 in amino acids: CASSSGTSHDEQYF. The DNA of the CDR3 is TGTGCCAGCAGCTCCGGGACTAGTCACGACGAGCAGTACTTC. V usage is TRBV11-2 and J usage is TRBJ2-7, with 8 bases fitting TRBD2. The V segment lost 4 bases and the J segment 5 bases; nucleotides outside the gene matches: 7. The CDR3 totals 14 residues. Germline CDR1 reads SGHAT; CDR2 reads FQNNGV.